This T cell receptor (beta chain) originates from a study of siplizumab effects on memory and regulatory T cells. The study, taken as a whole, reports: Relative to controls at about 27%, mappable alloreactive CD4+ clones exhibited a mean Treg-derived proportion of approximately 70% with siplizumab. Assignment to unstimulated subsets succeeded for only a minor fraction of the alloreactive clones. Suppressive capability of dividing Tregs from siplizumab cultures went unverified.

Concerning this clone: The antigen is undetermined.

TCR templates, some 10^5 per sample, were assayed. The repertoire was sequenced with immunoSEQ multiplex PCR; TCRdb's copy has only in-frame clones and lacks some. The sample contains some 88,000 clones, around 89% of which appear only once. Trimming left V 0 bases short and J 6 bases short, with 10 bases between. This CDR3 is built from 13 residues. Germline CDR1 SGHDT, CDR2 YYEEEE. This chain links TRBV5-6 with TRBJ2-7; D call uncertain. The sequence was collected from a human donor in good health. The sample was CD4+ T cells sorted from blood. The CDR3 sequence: CASSLAGSAEQYF. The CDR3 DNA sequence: TGTGCCAGCAGCTTGGCGGGTTCGGCCGAGCAGTACTTC.